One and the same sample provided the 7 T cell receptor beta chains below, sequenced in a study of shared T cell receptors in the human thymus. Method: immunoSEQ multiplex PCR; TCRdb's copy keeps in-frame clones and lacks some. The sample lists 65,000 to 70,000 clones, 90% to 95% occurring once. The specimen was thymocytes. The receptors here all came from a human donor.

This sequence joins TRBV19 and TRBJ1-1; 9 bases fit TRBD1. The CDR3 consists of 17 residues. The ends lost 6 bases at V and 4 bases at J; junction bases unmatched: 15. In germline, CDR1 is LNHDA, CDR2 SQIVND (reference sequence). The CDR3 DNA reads TGTGCCAGTAGCCCCGGGACAGGGACGGGTATGGTCACTGAAGCTTTCTTT. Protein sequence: CASSPGTGTGMVTEAFF.

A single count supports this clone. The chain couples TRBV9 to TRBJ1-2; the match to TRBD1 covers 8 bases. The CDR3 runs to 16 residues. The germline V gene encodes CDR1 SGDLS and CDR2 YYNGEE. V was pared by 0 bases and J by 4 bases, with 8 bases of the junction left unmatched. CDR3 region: CASSVETGTGVYGYTF. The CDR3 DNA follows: TGTGCCAGCAGCGTAGAGACCGGGACAGGAGTCTATGGCTACACCTTC.

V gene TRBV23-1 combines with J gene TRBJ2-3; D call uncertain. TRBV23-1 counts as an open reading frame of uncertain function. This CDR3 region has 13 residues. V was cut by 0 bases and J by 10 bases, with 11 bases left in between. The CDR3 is CASSQSIGDAQYF. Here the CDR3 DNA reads TGCGCCAGCAGTCAATCGATCGGTGATGCGCAGTATTTT.

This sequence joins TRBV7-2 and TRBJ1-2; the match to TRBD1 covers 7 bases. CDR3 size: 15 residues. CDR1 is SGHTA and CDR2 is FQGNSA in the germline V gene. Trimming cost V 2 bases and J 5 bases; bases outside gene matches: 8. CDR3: CASSLIRGRMYGYTF. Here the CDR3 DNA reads TGTGCCAGCAGCTTAATAAGGGGGCGCATGTATGGCTACACCTTC.

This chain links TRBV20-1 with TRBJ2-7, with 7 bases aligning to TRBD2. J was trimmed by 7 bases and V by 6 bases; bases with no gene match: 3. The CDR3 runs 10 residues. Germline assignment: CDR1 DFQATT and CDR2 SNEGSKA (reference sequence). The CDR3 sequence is CSAPAGEQYF. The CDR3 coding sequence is TGCAGTGCCCCAGCGGGGGAGCAGTACTTC.

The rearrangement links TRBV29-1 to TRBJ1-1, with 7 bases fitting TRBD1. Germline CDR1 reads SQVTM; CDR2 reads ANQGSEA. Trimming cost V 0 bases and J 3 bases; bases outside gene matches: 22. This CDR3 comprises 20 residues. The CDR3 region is CSVEEQATGTAQRGDTEAFF. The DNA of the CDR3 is TGCAGCGTTGAAGAGCAAGCAACCGGGACAGCTCAACGAGGGGACACTGAAGCTTTCTTT.

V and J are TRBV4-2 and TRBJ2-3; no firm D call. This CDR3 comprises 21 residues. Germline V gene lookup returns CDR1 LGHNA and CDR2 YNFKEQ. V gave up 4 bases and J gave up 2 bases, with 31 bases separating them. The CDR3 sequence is CASSPNRQDDLTHRVTDTQYF. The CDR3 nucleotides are TGTGCCAGCAGCCCCAACCGGCAGGACGATTTAACTCACCGGGTCACAGATACGCAGTATTTT.